A selection of T cell receptor beta chains follows, all from one sample in a study of graft-versus-host responses after intestinal transplantation. Assay used: immunoSEQ multiplex PCR; TCRdb lists only in-frame clones, some missing. The sample carries about 120,000 clones, roughly 95% recorded once. These TCRs are of unknown antigen specificity. Sequencing used unstimulated CD8+ T cells sorted from spleen or lymph node cells, obtained before intestinal transplant. The origin of the receptors is a human donor who received an intestinal transplant. Each CDR3 is given with its conserved first and last residue. D genes are given only for firm matches. Not all rows give a size; the values are once, few, many and, for expanded clones, a class.

CDR3 DNA: TGTGCCAGCAGTTTATGGACAGGGGTAGGGGAGACCCAGTACTTC
CDR3 protein: CASSLWTGVGETQYF
V gene: TRBV28
J gene: TRBJ2-5
clone size: .
D gene: TRBD1

CDR3 DNA: TGTGCCAGCAGCGCCGGGAGGTTTAGCACAGATACGCAGTATTTT
CDR3 protein: CASSAGRFSTDTQYF
V gene: TRBV9
J gene: TRBJ2-3
clone size: .
D gene: TRBD2

CDR3 DNA: TGTGCCTGGGCCCGGGGACTCGAGAGGTATGGCTACACCTTC
CDR3 protein: CAWARGLERYGYTF
V gene: TRBV30
J gene: TRBJ1-2
clone size: .
D gene: .

CDR3 DNA: TGTGCCACCAGCATTTGGACAGGGGGATTGAACACTGAAGCTTTCTTT
CDR3 protein: CATSIWTGGLNTEAFF
V gene: TRBV15
J gene: TRBJ1-1
clone size: .
D gene: TRBD1

CDR3 DNA: TGCGCCAGCAGCCATCTCGGGACAGGCCTCTCCTATGGCTACACCTTC
CDR3 protein: CASSHLGTGLSYGYTF
V gene: TRBV4-1
J gene: TRBJ1-2
clone size: once
D gene: TRBD1

CDR3 DNA: TGTGCCAGCCTATCTTCCTACTCCTACGAGCAGTACTTC
CDR3 protein: CASLSSYSYEQYF
V gene: TRBV28
J gene: TRBJ2-7
clone size: few
D gene: .

CDR3 DNA: TGTGCCAGCAGCTTATCCCCCTCGACAGGCAGCGGTGGAGCTTTCTTT
CDR3 protein: CASSLSPSTGSGGAFF
V gene: TRBV11-1
J gene: TRBJ1-1
clone size: .
D gene: .

CDR3 DNA: TGCGCCAGCAGCCAACCAATCGGGAGGAATGAGCAGTTCTTC
CDR3 protein: CASSQPIGRNEQFF
V gene: TRBV4-1
J gene: TRBJ2-1
clone size: .
D gene: TRBD2

CDR3 DNA: TGTGCCAGCAGCCCCCTGGGGAGCAATCAGCCCCAGCATTTT
CDR3 protein: CASSPLGSNQPQHF
V gene: TRBV28
J gene: TRBJ1-5
clone size: .
D gene: .

CDR3 DNA: TGTGCCAGCAGCGGGCGAGGGGGGACCAAAAACATTCAGTACTTC
CDR3 protein: CASSGRGGTKNIQYF
V gene: TRBV5-6
J gene: TRBJ2-4
clone size: .
D gene: .

CDR3 DNA: TGCACCAGCAGCCCTATGAGGGAAGATACGCAGTATTTT
CDR3 protein: CTSSPMREDTQYF
V gene: TRBV1
J gene: TRBJ2-3
clone size: .
D gene: .